One and the same sample provided the 20 T cell receptor beta chains below, sequenced in a study of cytomegalovirus exposure and HLA in healthy donors. This PCR relied on a set of 60 Vbeta primers and 13 Jbeta primers. Produced via immunoSEQ multiplex PCR; TCRdb's table is partial and in-frame only. The sample lists about 160,000 clones; 80% to 85% were seen once. The sample comprised PBMCs. Receptors originate from a man aged 25 to 40 in good health and CMV-seronegative.

The V gene is TRBV30, the J gene TRBJ2-7; TRBD1 aligns across 9 bases. Germline V CDR1 and CDR2: GTSNPN, SVGIG (reference sequence). V was pared by 1 base and J by 6 bases, with 7 bases of the junction left unmatched. The CDR3 has 14 amino acids. The CDR3 spells CAWSATGGWGEQYF. The CDR3, as DNA: TGTGCCTGGAGTGCCACAGGGGGCTGGGGCGAGCAGTACTTC.

The chain recombines TRBV12-5 with TRBJ1-1; no firm D call. Germline lookup yields CDR1 LGHNT and CDR2 FRNRAP. V dropped 2 bases and J dropped 0 bases, with 16 bases sitting between them. CDR3 size: 17 residues. Here the CDR3 reads CASGLSQTLDMNTEAFF. For the CDR3, the DNA is TGTGCTAGTGGTTTGAGTCAAACCCTAGATATGAACACTGAAGCTTTCTTT.

CDR3 sequence reads: CASSVLAGTANYGYTF. CDR3 nucleotides: TGTGCCAGCAGTGTACTCGCTGGGACAGCTAACTATGGCTACACCTTC. The chain couples TRBV2 to TRBJ1-2; 7 nucleotides align to TRBD1. CDR1 and CDR2 from the germline V gene are SNHLY and FYNNEI. V shed 4 bases and J 0 bases; nucleotides not matched to a gene: 8. This CDR3 contains 16 residues.

The chain has TRBV5-1 and TRBJ2-1; 7 nucleotides agree with TRBD2. CDR3 length equals 13 residues. The V and J ends lost 4 bases and 11 bases, in that order; junction bases with no gene match: 9. From germline, CDR1 is SGHRS and CDR2 YFSETQ. In DNA form, the CDR3 reads TGCGCCAGCAGCGTCGAACTCGGGGGGAAGCAGTTCTTC. This translates into CASSVELGGKQFF.

This chain joins TRBV11-2 and TRBJ1-1; a weak D match, TRBD1 (6 bases). Trimming shortened V by 0 bases and J by 4 bases, and 18 bases separated the two germline ends. The CDR3 length is 17 residues. CDR1 SGHAT and CDR2 FQNNGV come from the germline V gene. CDR3 in DNA: TGTGCCAGCAGCTTAGATGGGGGCGGGGGGCAGGTCACTGAAGCTTTCTTT. This codes for CASSLDGGGGQVTEAFF.

This chain connects TRBV7-3 to TRBJ2-2; the match to TRBD2 covers 7 bases. The CDR3 length is 17 residues. Looked up from germline, CDR1 is SGHTA and CDR2 is FQGTGA. J was trimmed by 1 base and V by 1 base; bases with no gene match: 6. CDR3 DNA: TGTGCCAGCAGCTTAATAGGCGGGAGCCGGAACACCGGGGAGCTGTTTTTT. Translation: CASSLIGGSRNTGELFF.

This clone showed up just a few times. V gene TRBV7-9 combines with J gene TRBJ1-1; D is unclear. Germline V lookup: CDR1 SEHNR, CDR2 FQNEAQ (reference sequence). V lost 2 bases to trimming and J lost 4 bases, with 8 bases between them. The CDR3 length is 13 residues. CDR3 nucleotides: TGTGCCAGCAGCTTATGGGAGGGCACTGAAGCTTTCTTT. Translated: CASSLWEGTEAFF.

J is TRBJ1-4 and V is TRBV7-2; the D is unclear. This CDR3 has 18 amino acids. Germline lookup yields CDR1 SGHTA and CDR2 FQGNSA. The V end was cut by 5 bases, the J end by 3 bases, with 22 bases between. The CDR3 DNA is TGTGCCAGCAGCGCCGACTCGCTTGCGGTTGCCTCTAATGAAAAACTGTTTTTT. It is translated as CASSADSLAVASNEKLFF.

This sequence joins TRBV30 and TRBJ2-3, with 8 positions matching TRBD1. This CDR3 spans 14 amino acids. Germline lookup yields CDR1 GTSNPN and CDR2 SVGIG (reference sequence). V trimming: 0 bases; J trimming: 7 bases; junction bases outside the gene matches: 6. In nucleotides, the CDR3 is TGTGCCTGGAGTGTCGGCAGGGGGCCATATACGCAGTATTTT. Protein product: CAWSVGRGPYTQYF.

CDR3 coding DNA: TGTGCCAGCAGCTTAGGGGTAGACAAACCCCGGAACACTGAAGCTTTCTTT. Translation gives CASSLGVDKPRNTEAFF. The V and J genes are TRBV7-6 and TRBJ1-1, with D unclear. The germline V gene has CDR1 SGHVS and CDR2 FNYEAQ. The germline V and J ends were trimmed by 1 base and 1 base, with 16 bases remaining between them. The CDR3 runs to 17 residues.

This clone was recorded once. This chain links TRBV5-1 with TRBJ2-7; D gene uncertain. This CDR3 comprises 13 residues. Germline values: CDR1 SGHRS, CDR2 YFSETQ. V was pared by 1 base and J by 1 base, with 6 bases between. The chain's CDR3 is CASSLMRSYEQYF. DNA of the CDR3: TGCGCCAGCAGCTTGATGCGGTCCTACGAGCAGTACTTC.

This chain joins TRBV10-3 and TRBJ1-4, with 11 bases that match TRBD1. V gave up 11 bases and J gave up 8 bases; unmatched junction bases: 4. Germline CDR1 reads ENHRY; CDR2 reads SYGVKD. The CDR3 extends over 12 amino acids. As DNA, the CDR3 is TGTGCCGCGGGACAGGGGGAAGAAAAACTGTTTTTT. It codes for CAAGQGEEKLFF.

The chain uses TRBV7-8 and TRBJ1-5; a weak D match, TRBD1 (5 bases). Trimming stripped 3 bases from V and 7 bases from J, with 10 bases between. The length of the CDR3 is 13 residues. CDR1 is SGHVS, CDR2 FQNEAQ, per germline. Here the CDR3 DNA reads TGTGCCAGCAGCTTTGGGCAGGGACAGCCCCAGCATTTT. Protein product: CASSFGQGQPQHF.

This clone was detected only a few times. The V gene is TRBV7-9, the J gene TRBJ2-1, with 7 positions matching TRBD2. The CDR3 contains 17 residues. CDR1 is SEHNR, CDR2 FQNEAQ, per germline (reference sequence). Trimming at V came to 2 bases and at J to 2 bases, leaving 9 bases not matched to a gene. The CDR3 region is CASSLSGGSGAYNEQFF. For the CDR3, the DNA is TGTGCCAGCAGCTTATCCGGCGGCAGCGGGGCCTACAATGAGCAGTTCTTC. Full variable domain (outside the CDR3, taken from reference TRBV7-9 and TRBJ2-1): DTGVSQNPRHKITKRGQNVTFRCDPISEHNRLYWYRQTLGQGPEFLTYFQNEAQLEKSRLLSDRFSAERPKGSFSTLEIQRTEQGDSAMYLCASSLSGGSGAYNEQFFGPGTRLTVL.

The chain uses TRBV23-1 and TRBJ1-2; 7 nucleotides line up with TRBD1. TRBV23-1 is an ORF; its function is uncertain. This CDR3 has 15 residues. Germline trimming cut 0 bases from V and 3 bases from J; bases unmatched to any gene: 4. The CDR3 DNA follows: TGCGCCAGCAGTCAATCGTTCAGGGGGGACTATGGCTACACCTTC. It translates to CASSQSFRGDYGYTF.

A single count supports this clone. V usage is TRBV9 and J usage is TRBJ2-3, with 12 bases that match TRBD2. Trimming cost V 5 bases and J 3 bases; bases outside gene matches: 7. Germline lookup yields CDR1 SGDLS and CDR2 YYNGEE. The CDR3 spans 16 residues. CDR3 bases: TGTGCCAGCAGTGCACGACTAGCGGGAGAAACAGATACGCAGTATTTT. It translates to CASSARLAGETDTQYF.

This chain uses TRBV2 with TRBJ2-5; D is undetermined. There are 14 residues in the CDR3. From germline, CDR1 is SNHLY and CDR2 FYNNEI. Trimming stripped 1 base from V and 4 bases from J, with 10 bases between. Written as DNA, the CDR3 is TGTGCCAGCAGTGAAGTTTCTTCTGTAGAGACCCAGTACTTC. Translated: CASSEVSSVETQYF.

The chain carries TRBV6-6 and TRBJ2-1, with 8 bases fitting TRBD1. The CDR3 loop spans 15 amino acids. The germline V gene has CDR1 MNHNY and CDR2 SVGAGI (reference sequence). J gave up 5 bases and V 6 bases, and 9 bases lay outside the gene matches. CDR3 loop: CASSGQGLGNNEQFF. The CDR3 region has the DNA TGTGCCAGCAGCGGACAGGGTTTGGGCAACAATGAGCAGTTCTTC.

The chain employs TRBV25-1 and TRBJ2-5; D not resolved. Germline assignment: CDR1 MGHDK and CDR2 SYGVNS. The CDR3 length is 15 residues. V was pared by 1 base and J by 3 bases, with 12 bases between. The CDR3 DNA reads TGTGCCAGCAGTGAATTAGAGAATCTCGAAGAGACCCAGTACTTC. This translates into CASSELENLEETQYF. Full variable domain (outside the CDR3, taken from reference TRBV25-1 and TRBJ2-5): EADIYQTPRYLVIGTGKKITLECSQTMGHDKMYWYQQDPGMELHLIHYSYGVNSTEKGDLSSESTVSRIRTEHFPLTLESARPSHTSQYLCASSELENLEETQYFGPGTRLLVL.

The V call is TRBV4-1, the J call TRBJ2-7; D is unclear. Germline V gives CDR1 MGHRA, CDR2 YSYEKL. The CDR3 length is 15 residues. The V end lost 0 bases, the J end lost 0 bases, and 9 bases lay between the germline ends. The CDR3 region is CASSQDRSASYEQYF. DNA for the CDR3: TGCGCCAGCAGCCAAGACCGGAGCGCCTCCTACGAGCAGTACTTC.